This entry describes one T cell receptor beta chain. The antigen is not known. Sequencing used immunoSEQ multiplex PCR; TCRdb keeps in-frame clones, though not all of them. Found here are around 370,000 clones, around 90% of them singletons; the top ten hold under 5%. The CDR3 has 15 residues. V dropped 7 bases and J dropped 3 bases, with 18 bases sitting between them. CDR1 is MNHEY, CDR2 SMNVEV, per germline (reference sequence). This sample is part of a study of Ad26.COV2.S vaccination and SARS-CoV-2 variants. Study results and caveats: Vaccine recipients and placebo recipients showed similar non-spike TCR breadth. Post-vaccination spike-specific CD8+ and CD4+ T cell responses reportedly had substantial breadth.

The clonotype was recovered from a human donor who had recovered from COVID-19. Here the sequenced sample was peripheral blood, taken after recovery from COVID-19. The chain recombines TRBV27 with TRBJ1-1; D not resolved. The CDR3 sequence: CASTSGGGKYTEAFF. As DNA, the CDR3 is TGTGCCAGCACATCGGGTGGAGGGAAGTACACTGAAGCTTTCTTT.